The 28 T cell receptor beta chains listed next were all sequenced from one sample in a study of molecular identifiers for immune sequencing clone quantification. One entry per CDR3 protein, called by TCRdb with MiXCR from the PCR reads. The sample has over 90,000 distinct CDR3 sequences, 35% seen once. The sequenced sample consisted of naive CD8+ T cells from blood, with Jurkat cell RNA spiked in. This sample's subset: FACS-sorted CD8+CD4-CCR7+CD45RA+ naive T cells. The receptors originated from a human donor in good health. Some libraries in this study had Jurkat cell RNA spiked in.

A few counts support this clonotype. In nucleotides, the CDR3 is TGTGCCATCAGTCAGGACTCCTACGAGCAGTACTTC. It translates to CAISQDSYEQYF. This chain links TRBV10-3 with TRBJ2-7; D is unclear. V was shortened by 5 bases and J by 0 bases, with 5 bases between the two germline ends. The CDR3 totals 12 residues. Germline V lookup: CDR1 ENHRY, CDR2 SYGVKD.

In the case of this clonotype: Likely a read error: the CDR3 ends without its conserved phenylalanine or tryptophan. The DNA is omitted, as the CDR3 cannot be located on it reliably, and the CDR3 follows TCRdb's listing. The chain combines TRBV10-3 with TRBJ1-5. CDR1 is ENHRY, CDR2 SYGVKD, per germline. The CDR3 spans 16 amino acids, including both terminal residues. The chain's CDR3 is CAISERGAVSCQPQLY.

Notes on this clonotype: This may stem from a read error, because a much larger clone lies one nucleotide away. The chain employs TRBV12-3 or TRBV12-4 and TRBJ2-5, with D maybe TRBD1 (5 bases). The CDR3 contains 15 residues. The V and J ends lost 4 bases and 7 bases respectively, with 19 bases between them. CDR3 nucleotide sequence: TGTGCCAGCAGTTCCCCCCACACGGGCAGGGCGACCCAGTACTTC. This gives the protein CASSSPHTGRATQYF.

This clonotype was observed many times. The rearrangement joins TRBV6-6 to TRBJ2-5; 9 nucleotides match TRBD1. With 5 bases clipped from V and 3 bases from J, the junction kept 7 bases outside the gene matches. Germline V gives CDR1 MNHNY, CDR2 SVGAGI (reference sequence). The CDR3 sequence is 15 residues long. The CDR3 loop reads CASSTRTGVKETQYF. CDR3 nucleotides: TGTGCCAGCAGTACACGGACAGGGGTAAAAGAGACCCAGTACTTC.

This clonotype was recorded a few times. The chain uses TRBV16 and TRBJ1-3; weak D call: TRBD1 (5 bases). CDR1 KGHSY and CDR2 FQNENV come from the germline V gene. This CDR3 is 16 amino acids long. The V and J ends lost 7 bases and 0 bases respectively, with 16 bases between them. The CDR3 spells CASTTPDGASGNTIYF. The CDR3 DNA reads TGTGCCAGCACCACCCCCGACGGGGCCTCTGGAAACACCATATATTTT.

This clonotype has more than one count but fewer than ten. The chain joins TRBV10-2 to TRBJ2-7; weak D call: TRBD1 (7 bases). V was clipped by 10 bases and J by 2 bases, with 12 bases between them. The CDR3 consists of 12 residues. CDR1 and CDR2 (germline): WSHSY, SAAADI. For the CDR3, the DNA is TGCGCCACAGGGGGGTCCCCCTACGAGCAGTACTTC. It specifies CATGGSPYEQYF.

The CDR3 here is CASSDSQTQYF. The DNA of the CDR3 is TGTGCCAGCAGCGACAGTCAGACCCAGTACTTC. This chain uses TRBV7-6 with TRBJ2-5; D is possibly TRBD1 (5 bases). Trimming removed 5 bases from V and 6 bases from J, with 7 bases in between. There are 11 residues in the CDR3. Germline CDR1 is SGHVS and CDR2 is FNYEAQ.

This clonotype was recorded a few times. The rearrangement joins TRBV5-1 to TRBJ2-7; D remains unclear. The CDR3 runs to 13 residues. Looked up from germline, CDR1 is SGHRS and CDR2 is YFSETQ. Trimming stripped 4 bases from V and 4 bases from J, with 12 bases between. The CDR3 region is CASSVGWGYEQYF. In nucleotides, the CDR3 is TGCGCCAGCAGCGTGGGGTGGGGATACGAGCAGTACTTC.

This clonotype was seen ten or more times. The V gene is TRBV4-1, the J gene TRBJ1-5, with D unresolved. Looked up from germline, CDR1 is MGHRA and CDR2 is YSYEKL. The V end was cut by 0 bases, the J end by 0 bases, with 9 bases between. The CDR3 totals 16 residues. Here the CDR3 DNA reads TGCGCCAGCAGCCAAGATGATAGTTATAGCAATCAGCCCCAGCATTTT. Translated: CASSQDDSYSNQPQHF.

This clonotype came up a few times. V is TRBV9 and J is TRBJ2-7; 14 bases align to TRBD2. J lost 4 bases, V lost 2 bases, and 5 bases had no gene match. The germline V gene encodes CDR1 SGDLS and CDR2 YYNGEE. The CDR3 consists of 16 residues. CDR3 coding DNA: TGTGCCAGCAGCGTCGGGGGACTAGCGGGAGTGTACGAGCAGTACTTC. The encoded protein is CASSVGGLAGVYEQYF.

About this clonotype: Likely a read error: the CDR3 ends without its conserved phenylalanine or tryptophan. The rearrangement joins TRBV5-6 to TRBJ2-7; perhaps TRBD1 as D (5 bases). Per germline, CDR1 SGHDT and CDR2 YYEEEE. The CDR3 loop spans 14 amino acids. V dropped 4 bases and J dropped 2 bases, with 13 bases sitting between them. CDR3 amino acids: CASSLLQDPYEQYL. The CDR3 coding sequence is TGTGCCAGCAGCCTCCTACAGGACCCCTACGAGCAGTACCTC.

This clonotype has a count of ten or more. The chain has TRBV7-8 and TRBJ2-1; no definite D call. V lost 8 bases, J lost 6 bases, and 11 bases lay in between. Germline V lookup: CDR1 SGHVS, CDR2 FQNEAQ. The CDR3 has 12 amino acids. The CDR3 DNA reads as TGTGCCAGCTTCCTCTCGGGCAATGAGCAGTTCTTC. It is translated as CASFLSGNEQFF.

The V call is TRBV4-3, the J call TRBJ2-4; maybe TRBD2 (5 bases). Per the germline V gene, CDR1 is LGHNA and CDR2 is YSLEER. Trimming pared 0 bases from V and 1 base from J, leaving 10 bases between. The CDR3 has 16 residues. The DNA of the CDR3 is TGCGCCAGCAGCCAAGATTTCCAGCGGGCCAAAAACATTCAGTACTTC. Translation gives CASSQDFQRAKNIQYF.

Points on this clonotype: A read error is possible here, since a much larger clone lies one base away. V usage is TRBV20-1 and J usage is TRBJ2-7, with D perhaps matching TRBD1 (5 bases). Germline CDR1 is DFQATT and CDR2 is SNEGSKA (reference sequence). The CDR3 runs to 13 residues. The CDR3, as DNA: TGCAATCTTTCAACAGGCGTAGGGTACGAGCAGTACTTC. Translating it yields CNLSTGVGYEQYF.

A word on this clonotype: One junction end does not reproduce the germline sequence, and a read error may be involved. Here the CDR3 DNA reads TGTGCCAGCAGCTTACAGGGCGGGACGGATACGCTGTATTTT. Protein product: CASSLQGGTDTLYF. This chain uses TRBV7-8 with TRBJ2-3; a possible D gene is TRBD2 (6 bases). CDR1 and CDR2 (germline): SGHVS, FQNEAQ. The CDR3 is 14 residues long.

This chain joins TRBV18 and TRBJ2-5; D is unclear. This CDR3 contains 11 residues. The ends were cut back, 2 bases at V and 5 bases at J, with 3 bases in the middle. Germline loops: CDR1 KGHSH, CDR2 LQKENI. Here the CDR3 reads CASSPDETQYF. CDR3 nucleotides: TGTGCCAGCTCACCAGACGAGACCCAGTACTTC.

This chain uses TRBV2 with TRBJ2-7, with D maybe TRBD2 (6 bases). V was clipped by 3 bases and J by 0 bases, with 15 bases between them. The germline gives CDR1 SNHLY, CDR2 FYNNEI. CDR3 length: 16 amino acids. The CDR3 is CASSDFPSARSYEQYF. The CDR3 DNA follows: TGTGCCAGCAGTGATTTCCCTAGCGCCCGCTCCTACGAGCAGTACTTC.

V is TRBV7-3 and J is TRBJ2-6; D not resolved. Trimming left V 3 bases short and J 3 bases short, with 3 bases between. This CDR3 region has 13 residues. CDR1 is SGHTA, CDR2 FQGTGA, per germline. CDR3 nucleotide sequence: TGTGCCAGCAGCTTGGGTGGGGCCAACGTCCTGACTTTC. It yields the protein CASSLGGANVLTF.

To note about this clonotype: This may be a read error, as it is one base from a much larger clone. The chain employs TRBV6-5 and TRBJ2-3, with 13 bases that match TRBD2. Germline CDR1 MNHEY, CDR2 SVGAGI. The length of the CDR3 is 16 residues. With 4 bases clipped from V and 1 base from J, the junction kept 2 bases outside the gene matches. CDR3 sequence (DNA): TGTGCCAGCAGTTTACTAGCGGGAGGGTGCACAGATACGCAGTATTTT. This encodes CASSLLAGGCTDTQYF.

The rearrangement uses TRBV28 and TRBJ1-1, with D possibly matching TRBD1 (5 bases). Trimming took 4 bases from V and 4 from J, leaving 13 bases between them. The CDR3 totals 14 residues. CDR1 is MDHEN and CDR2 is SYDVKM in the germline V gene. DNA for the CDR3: TGTGCCAGCAGTTCATTCAGGGAGGGCACTGAAGCTTTCTTT. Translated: CASSSFREGTEAFF.

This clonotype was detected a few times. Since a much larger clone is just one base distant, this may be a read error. This CDR3 is CASSHDYQQESPQHF. CDR3 nucleotide sequence: TGTGCCAGCAGTCACGACTACCAACAGGAATCGCCCCAGCATTTT. The chain joins TRBV6-2 or TRBV6-3 to TRBJ1-5; a possible D gene is TRBD1 (5 bases). Trimming shortened V by 5 bases and J by 9 bases, and 20 bases separated the two germline ends. This CDR3 is 15 amino acids long. Per germline, CDR1 MNHEY and CDR2 SVGEGT.

The CDR3 nucleotides read TGTGCCAGCAGCCACTTCCAGCCCGGGACTAGCGGGATTGTATCCTACGAGCAGTACTTC. As protein: CASSHFQPGTSGIVSYEQYF. This rearrangement joins TRBV11-2 to TRBJ2-7; TRBD2 matches 13 bases. CDR1 is SGHAT, CDR2 FQNNGV, per germline. This CDR3 spans 20 amino acids. V was pared by 5 bases and J by 1 base, with 17 bases of the junction left unmatched. Looking up the rest from reference TRBV11-2 and TRBJ2-7 gives the full variable domain: EAGVAQSPRYKIIEKRQSVAFWCNPISGHATLYWYQQILGQGPKLLIQFQNNGVVDDSQLPKDRFSAERLKGVDSTLKIQPAKLEDSAVYLCASSHFQPGTSGIVSYEQYFGPGTRLTVT.

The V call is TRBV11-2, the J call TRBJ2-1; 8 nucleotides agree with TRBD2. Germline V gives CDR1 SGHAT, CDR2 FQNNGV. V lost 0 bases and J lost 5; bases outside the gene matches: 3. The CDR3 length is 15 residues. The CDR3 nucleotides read TGTGCCAGCAGCTTAGAAGCGGGAGACGACAATGAGCAGTTCTTC. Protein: CASSLEAGDDNEQFF.

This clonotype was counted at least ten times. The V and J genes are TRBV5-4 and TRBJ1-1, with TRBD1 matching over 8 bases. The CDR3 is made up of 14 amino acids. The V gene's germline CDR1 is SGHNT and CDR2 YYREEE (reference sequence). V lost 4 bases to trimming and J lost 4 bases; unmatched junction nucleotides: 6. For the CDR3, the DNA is TGTGCCAGCAGCGCCTGGACAGGGAGCACTGAAGCTTTCTTT. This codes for CASSAWTGSTEAFF.

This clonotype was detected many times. The CDR3 spells CASSELAGSYEQYF. As DNA, the CDR3 is TGTGCCAGCAGTGAGTTAGCGGGAAGCTACGAGCAGTACTTC. The rearrangement links TRBV25-1 to TRBJ2-7; TRBD2 agrees at 8 bases. The CDR3 contains 14 residues. With 3 bases clipped from V and 3 bases from J, the junction kept 4 bases outside the gene matches. The V gene's germline CDR1 is MGHDK and CDR2 SYGVNS.

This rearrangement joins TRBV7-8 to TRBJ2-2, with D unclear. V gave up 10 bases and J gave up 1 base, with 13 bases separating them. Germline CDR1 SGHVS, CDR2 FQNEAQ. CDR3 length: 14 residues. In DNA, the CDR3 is TGTGCCAACTCCGAGACTGGGAACACCGGGGAGCTGTTTTTT. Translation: CANSETGNTGELFF.

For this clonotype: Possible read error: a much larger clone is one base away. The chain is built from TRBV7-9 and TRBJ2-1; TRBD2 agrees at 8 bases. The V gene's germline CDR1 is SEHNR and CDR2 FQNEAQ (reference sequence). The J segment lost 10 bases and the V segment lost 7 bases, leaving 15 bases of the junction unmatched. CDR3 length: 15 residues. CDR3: CASTGAGVLSGEQFF. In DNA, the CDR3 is TGTGCCAGCACGGGAGCGGGAGTTCTGAGTGGGGAGCAGTTCTTC.

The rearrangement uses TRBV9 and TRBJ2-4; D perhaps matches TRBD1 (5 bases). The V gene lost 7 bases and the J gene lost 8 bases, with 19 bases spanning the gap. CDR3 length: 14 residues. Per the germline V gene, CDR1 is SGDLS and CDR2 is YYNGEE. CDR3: CASWPTLGLDIQYF. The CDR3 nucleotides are TGTGCCAGCTGGCCCACCCTGGGGCTGGACATTCAGTACTTC.